This T cell receptor beta chain came from a study of T-cell reconstitution after alpha-beta-depleted transplantation in children. V shed 2 bases and J 2 bases; nucleotides not matched to a gene: 2. Germline V gene data show CDR1 as MNHEY and CDR2 as SMNVEV (reference sequence). CDR3 length: 15 residues. Unique molecular identifiers were incorporated when the TCRbeta library was constructed. TCRdb re-derived calls from the PCR reads in MiXCR, one entry per CDR3 protein. The sample carries around 120,000 distinct CDR3 sequences, roughly 24% recorded once. A word on this clonotype: What it binds is unknown.

General study results and limits: Some patients owed their high day-60 TCRbeta diversity to surviving recipient T cells and thymic progenitors. Once a year had passed after transplant, T-cell counts and diversity came mostly from newly produced T cells.

This TCR derives from a male patient aged 2-15 years who had a stem cell transplant for chronic granulomatous disease, so the T cells may come from the graft donor. The chain is built from TRBV27 and TRBJ2-1; 8 bases agree with TRBD2. Source: PBMCs, mostly from graft donor cells, taken 180 days after TCRalphabeta/CD19-depleted stem cell transplant. In DNA form, the CDR3 reads TGTGCCAGCAGTTTAGGGCGGGAGGCCTACAATGAGCAGTTCTTC. Translating gives CASSLGREAYNEQFF.